The rows below give T cell receptor beta chains drawn from one sample of a study of shared clonotypes between healthy human individuals. TCRdb's copy holds only in-frame clones and misses some; the assay was immunoSEQ multiplex PCR. The sample comprises hundreds of thousands of clones, just over 95% of which are singletons, and roughly 0.23% rests with the top ten. Sequenced material: naive CD8+ T cells sorted from blood. Receptors originate from a man aged 25 to 40 in good health. Each CDR3 is given with its conserved first and last residue. The D gene is left open where the match is weak.

TRBJ1-1 TRBV6-5 NA TGTGCCAGCAGTTACACGAAGGCCCACACTGAAGCTTTCTTT CASSYTKAHTEAFF
TRBJ2-2 TRBV4-1 TRBD2 TGCGCCAGCAGCCAGTCACTAGCGGGAGTTACCGGGGAGCTGTTTTTT CASSQSLAGVTGELFF
TRBJ2-1 TRBV11-1 NA TGTGCCAGCAGCTTCCCAAGCGGGCGAGCGTACAATGAGCAGTTCTTC CASSFPSGRAYNEQFF
TRBJ2-5 TRBV7-9 TRBD1 TGTGCCAGCAGCCCTCGGACAGGCCCCGACCAAGAGACCCAGTACTTC CASSPRTGPDQETQYF
TRBJ1-1 TRBV29-1 NA TGCAGCGTTGTTGGTAACAGGGTGGAAGCTTTCTTT CSVVGNRVEAFF
TRBJ2-1 TRBV5-1 TRBD1 TGCGCCAGTAAACAGGGGGCACCCTACAATGAGCAGTTCTTC CASKQGAPYNEQFF
TRBJ1-4 TRBV18 NA TGTGCCAGCTCACCTCCGGGGGGGCGAGGTGAAAAACTGTTTTTT CASSPPGGRGEKLFF
TRBJ1-5 TRBV28 NA TGTGCCAGCAGTAATTACAGGGGCAATCAGCCCCAGCATTTT CASSNYRGNQPQHF
TRBJ2-3 TRBV13 NA TGTGCCAGCAGCTTAGGTATAGACCTAGATACGCAGTATTTT CASSLGIDLDTQYF
TRBJ1-5 TRBV7-9 NA TGTGCCAGCAGCCCTGAGAGTGATCAGCCCCAGCATTTT CASSPESDQPQHF
TRBJ2-3 TRBV10-3 NA TGTGCCATCAGGGGGACTCAGGCTAGCACAGATACGCAGTATTTT CAIRGTQASTDTQYF
TRBJ2-5 TRBV7-9 TRBD1 TGTGCCAGCAGCTCGAGGGGGCGGCAAGAGACCCAGTACTTC CASSSRGRQETQYF
TRBJ2-1 TRBV5-8 TRBD2 TGTGCCAGCAGCTCAGGGACTAGCGGGAGAAACAATGAGCAGTTCTTC CASSSGTSGRNNEQFF
TRBJ1-1 TRBV19 NA TGTGCCAGTACCCCCGGAAGCTCGAACACTGAAGCTTTCTTT CASTPGSSNTEAFF
TRBJ1-5 TRBV7-2 NA TGTGCCAGCAGCTACGGGGGGCGCGACCCGCCCCAGCATTTT CASSYGGRDPPQHF
TRBJ2-1 TRBV27 TRBD2 TGTGCCAGCAGTTTAGGCGGGAGGGGAGGGAATGAGCAGTTCTTC CASSLGGRGGNEQFF
TRBJ2-5 TRBV7-2 NA TGTGCCAGCAGATTATGGGGGTACCAAGAGACCCAGTACTTC CASRLWGYQETQYF
TRBJ2-1 TRBV10-2 NA TGCGCCAGCAGTGGCGGAGCCTACAATGAGCAGTTCTTC CASSGGAYNEQFF
TRBJ2-7 TRBV27 NA TGTGCCAGCAGTTCCCTGAGGGGAAGGCCCTACGAGCAGTACTTC CASSSLRGRPYEQYF
TRBJ2-7 TRBV7-9 NA TGTGCCAGCAGCACAGGGACCTACGAGCAGTACTTC CASSTGTYEQYF